The present TCR beta chain was sequenced within a study of cytomegalovirus exposure and HLA in healthy donors. Findings and limits, study-wide: Later examination showed HLA-associated TCR beta chains had greater clonal expansion than equally common others.

Germline CDR1 is MNHNS and CDR2 is SASEGT. Trimming cost V 1 base and J 8 bases, with 12 bases left between them. The CDR3 consists of 14 residues. Turning to this clone: Its antigen is as yet unknown.

Primers: 60 Vbeta forward and 13 Jbeta reverse. The repertoire was sequenced with immunoSEQ multiplex PCR; TCRdb's copy has only in-frame clones and lacks some. This table has under 200,000 clones, 75% appearing once. Sequenced input: PBMCs. This TCR came from a woman between 45 and 60 years old in good health and CMV-seropositive. The chain employs TRBV6-1 and TRBJ2-1, with a weak D call TRBD1 (6 bases). Written as DNA, the CDR3 is TGTGCCAGCAGTGAAGGCCAGGGGAGCGATGAGCAGTTCTTC. It translates to CASSEGQGSDEQFF.